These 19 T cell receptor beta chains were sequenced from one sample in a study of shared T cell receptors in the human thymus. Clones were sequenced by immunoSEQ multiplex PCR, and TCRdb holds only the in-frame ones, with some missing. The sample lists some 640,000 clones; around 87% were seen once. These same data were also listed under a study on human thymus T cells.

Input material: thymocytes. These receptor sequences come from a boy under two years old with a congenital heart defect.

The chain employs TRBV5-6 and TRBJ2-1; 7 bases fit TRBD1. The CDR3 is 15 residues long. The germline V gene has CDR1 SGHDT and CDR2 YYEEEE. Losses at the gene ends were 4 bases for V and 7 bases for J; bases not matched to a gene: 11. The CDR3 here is CASSGIHSGGNEQFF. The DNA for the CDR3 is TGTGCCAGCAGCGGCATTCACTCAGGGGGAAATGAGCAGTTCTTC.

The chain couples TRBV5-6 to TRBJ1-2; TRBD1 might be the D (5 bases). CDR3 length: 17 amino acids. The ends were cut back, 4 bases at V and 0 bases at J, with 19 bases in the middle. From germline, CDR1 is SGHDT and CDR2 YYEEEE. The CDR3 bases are TGTGCCAGCAGCCCCAGGGCGGCAAGAAACGCTAACTATGGCTACACCTTC. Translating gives CASSPRAARNANYGYTF.

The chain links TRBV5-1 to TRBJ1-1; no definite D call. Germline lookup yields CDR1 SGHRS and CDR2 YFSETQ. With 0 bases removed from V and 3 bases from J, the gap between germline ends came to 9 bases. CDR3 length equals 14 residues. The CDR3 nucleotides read TGCGCCAGCAGCTTGGTGGGAGGGTACACTGAAGCTTTCTTT. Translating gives CASSLVGGYTEAFF.

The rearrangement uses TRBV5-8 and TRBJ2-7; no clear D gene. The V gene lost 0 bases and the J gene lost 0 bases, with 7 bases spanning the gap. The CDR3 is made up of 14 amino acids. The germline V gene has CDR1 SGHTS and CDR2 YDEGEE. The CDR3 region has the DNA TGTGCCAGCAGCTTGGGGTACGGCTCCTACGAGCAGTACTTC. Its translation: CASSLGYGSYEQYF.

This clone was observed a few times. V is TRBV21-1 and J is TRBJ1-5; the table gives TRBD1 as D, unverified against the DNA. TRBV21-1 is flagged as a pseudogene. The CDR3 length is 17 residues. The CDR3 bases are TGTGCCAGCAGCAAGTCCTCAGGGGGGCGGATGGATCAGCCCCAGCATTTT. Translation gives CASSKSSGGRMDQPQHF.

CDR3 amino acids: CASSPQGFNEKLFF. CDR3 nucleotides: TGTGCCAGCAGCCCACAGGGCTTTAATGAAAAACTGTTTTTT. This chain connects TRBV27 to TRBJ1-4, with a tentative D call TRBD1 (6 bases). Germline V gene data show CDR1 as MNHEY and CDR2 as SMNVEV (reference sequence). The CDR3 is made up of 14 amino acids. With 6 bases removed from V and 4 bases from J, the gap between germline ends came to 12 bases.

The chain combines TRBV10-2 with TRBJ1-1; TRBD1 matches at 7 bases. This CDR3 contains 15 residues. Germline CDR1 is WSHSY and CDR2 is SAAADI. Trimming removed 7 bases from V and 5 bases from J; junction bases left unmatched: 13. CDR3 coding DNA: TGCGCCAGCAAATTTGATCGGGACAGAGGGACTGAAGCTTTCTTT. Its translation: CASKFDRDRGTEAFF.

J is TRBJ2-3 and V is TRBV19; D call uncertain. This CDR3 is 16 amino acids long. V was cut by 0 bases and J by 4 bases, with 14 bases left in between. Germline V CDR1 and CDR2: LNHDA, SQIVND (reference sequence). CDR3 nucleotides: TGTGCCAGTAGTATAGAGGGCGTCCCCACCTCAGATACGCAGTATTTT. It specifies CASSIEGVPTSDTQYF. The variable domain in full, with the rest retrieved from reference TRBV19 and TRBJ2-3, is DGGITQSPKYLFRKEGQNVTLSCEQNLNHDAMYWYRQDPGQGLRLIYYSQIVNDFQKGDIAEGYSVSREKKESFPLTVTSAQKNPTAFYLCASSIEGVPTSDTQYFGPGTRLTVL.

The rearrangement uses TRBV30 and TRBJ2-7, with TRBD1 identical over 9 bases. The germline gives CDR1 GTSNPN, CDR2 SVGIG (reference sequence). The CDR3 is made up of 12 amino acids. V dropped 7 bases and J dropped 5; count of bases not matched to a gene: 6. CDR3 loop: CAFQTGGNEQYF. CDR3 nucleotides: TGTGCCTTTCAGACAGGGGGAAACGAGCAGTACTTC. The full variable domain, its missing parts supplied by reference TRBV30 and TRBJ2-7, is SQTIHQWPATLVQPVGSPLSLECTVEGTSNPNLYWYRQAAGRGLQLLFYSVGIGQISSEVPQNLSASRPQDRQFILSSKKLLLSDSGFYLCAFQTGGNEQYFGPGTRLTVT.

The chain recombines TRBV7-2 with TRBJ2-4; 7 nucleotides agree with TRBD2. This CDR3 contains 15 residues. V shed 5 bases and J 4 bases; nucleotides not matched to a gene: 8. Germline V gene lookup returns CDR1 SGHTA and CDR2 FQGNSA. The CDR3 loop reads CASSALARGKNIQYF. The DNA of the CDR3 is TGTGCCAGCAGCGCCCTAGCGCGGGGGAAAAACATTCAGTACTTC.

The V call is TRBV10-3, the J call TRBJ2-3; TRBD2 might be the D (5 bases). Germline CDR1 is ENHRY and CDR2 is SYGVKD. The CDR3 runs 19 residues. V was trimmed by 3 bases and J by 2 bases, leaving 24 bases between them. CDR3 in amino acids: CAISELPTSPGLYTDTQYF. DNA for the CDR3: TGTGCCATCAGTGAACTCCCTACAAGTCCCGGACTCTACACAGATACGCAGTATTTT.

This chain's CDR3 is CASSKGGGALYEQYF. DNA of the CDR3: TGTGCCAGCAGCAAAGGGGGAGGAGCGCTCTACGAGCAGTACTTC. The rearrangement links TRBV21-1 to TRBJ2-7; the table's D gene call, TRBD2, was not cross checked with the DNA. TRBV21-1 is marked as a pseudogene. The CDR3 loop spans 15 amino acids.

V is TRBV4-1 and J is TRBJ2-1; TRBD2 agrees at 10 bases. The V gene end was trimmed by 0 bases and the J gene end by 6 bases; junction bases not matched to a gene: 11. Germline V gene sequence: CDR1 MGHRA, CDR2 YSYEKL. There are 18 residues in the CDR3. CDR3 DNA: TGCGCCAGCAGCCAAGAAGCCCCAGCGGGAGGGCTCCGCAATGAGCAGTTCTTC. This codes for CASSQEAPAGGLRNEQFF.

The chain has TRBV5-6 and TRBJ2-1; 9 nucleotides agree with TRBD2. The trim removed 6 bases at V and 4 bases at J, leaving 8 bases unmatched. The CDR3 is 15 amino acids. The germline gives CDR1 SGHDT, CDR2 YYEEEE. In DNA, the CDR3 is TGTGCCAGCAACGGGGCGCGGGAGGGTTACAATGAGCAGTTCTTC. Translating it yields CASNGAREGYNEQFF. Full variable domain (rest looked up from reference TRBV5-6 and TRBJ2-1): DAGVTQSPTHLIKTRGQQVTLRCSPKSGHDTVSWYQQALGQGPQFIFQYYEEEERQRGNFPDRFSGHQFPNYSSELNVNALLLGDSALYLCASNGAREGYNEQFFGPGTRLTVL.

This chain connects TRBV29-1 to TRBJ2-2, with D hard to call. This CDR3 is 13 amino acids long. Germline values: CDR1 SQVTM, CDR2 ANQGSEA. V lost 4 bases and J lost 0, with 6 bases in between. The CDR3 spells CSVALTNTGELFF. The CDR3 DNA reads TGCAGCGTTGCCCTAACGAACACCGGGGAGCTGTTTTTT.

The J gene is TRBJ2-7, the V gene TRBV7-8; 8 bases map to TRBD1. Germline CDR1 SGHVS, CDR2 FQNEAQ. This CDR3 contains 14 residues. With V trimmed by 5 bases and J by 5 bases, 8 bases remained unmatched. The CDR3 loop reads CASSTRTGQDEQYF. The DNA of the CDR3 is TGTGCCAGCAGCACGAGGACAGGGCAGGACGAGCAGTACTTC.

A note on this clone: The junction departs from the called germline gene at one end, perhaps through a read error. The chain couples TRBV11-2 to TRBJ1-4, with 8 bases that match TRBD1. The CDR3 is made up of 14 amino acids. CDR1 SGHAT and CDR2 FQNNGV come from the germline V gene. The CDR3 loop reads CASSSRTGYEKLFF. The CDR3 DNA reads TGTGCCAGCAGCTCCCGGACAGGGTATGAGAAACTGTTTTTT.

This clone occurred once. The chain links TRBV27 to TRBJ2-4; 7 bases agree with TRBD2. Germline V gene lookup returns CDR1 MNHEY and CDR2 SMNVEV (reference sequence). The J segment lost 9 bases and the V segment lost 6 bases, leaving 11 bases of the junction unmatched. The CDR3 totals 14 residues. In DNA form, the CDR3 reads TGTGCCAGCAGCCTAGGCGGGGGAGGGAGCATTCAGTACTTC. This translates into CASSLGGGGSIQYF.

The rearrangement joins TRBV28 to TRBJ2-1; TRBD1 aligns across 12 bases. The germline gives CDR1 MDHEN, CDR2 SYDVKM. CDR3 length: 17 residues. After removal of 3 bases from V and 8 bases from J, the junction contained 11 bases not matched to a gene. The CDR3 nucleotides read TGTGCCAGCAGTTTGGAGCTTGGGACAGGGGGCTTCTATGAGCAGTTCTTC. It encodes CASSLELGTGGFYEQFF.